The clone carrying this T cell receptor beta chain was seen a single time. Antigen: not known. Per germline, CDR1 LNHNV and CDR2 YYDKDF (reference sequence). Trimming took 5 bases from V and 4 from J, leaving 17 bases between them. This CDR3 comprises 15 residues. TCRdb's table, derived via immunoSEQ multiplex PCR, lists solely in-frame clones and lacks some. The sample gives around 76,000 clones, about four fifths of which show up once; about 0.79% is in the top ten. The data stem from a study of T cell clones after liver transplantation. The wider study: Subjects received no induction therapy and standard immunosuppression until randomization at 12-24 months post-transplant. General study findings and limits: Post-transplant time points were not standardized, so conclusions are preliminary.

Sequenced here: CD4+ T cells from blood, sampled 12 months after liver transplant. This TCR came from a human patient who received a liver transplant. Some T cells here may be from the graft donor. This chain links TRBV15 with TRBJ1-2, with D unresolved. The CDR3 DNA is TGTGCCACCAGCCCTCATTGGGAGGGCGGCTATGGCTACACCTTC. This codes for CATSPHWEGGYGYTF.